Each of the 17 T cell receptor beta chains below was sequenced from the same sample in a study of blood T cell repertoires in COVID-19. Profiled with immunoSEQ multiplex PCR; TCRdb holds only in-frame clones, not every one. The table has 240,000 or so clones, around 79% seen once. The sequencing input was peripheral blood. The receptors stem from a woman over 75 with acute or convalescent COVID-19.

CDR3 sequence (DNA): TGCGCCAGCAGCCAAGAACACAGGGGGCCCCCGGGCACTGAAGCTTTCTTT. The encoded protein is CASSQEHRGPPGTEAFF. J is TRBJ1-1 and V is TRBV4-3; 9 bases are a match to TRBD1. The ends lost 0 bases at V and 4 bases at J; junction bases unmatched: 9. Looked up from germline, CDR1 is LGHNA and CDR2 is YSLEER. CDR3 length: 17 residues.

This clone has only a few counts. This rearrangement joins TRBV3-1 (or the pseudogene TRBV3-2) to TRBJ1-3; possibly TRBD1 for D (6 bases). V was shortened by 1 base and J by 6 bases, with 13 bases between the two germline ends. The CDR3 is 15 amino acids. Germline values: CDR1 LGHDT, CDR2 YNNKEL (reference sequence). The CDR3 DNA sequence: TGTGCCAGCAGCCAAGGAGACAGGTCTACAAACACCATATATTTT. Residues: CASSQGDRSTNTIYF.

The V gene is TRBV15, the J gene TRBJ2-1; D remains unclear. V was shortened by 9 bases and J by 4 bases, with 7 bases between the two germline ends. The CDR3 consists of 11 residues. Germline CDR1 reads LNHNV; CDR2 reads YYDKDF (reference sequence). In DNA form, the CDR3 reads TGTGCCACTAAGGAGTACAATGAGCAGTTCTTC. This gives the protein CATKEYNEQFF.

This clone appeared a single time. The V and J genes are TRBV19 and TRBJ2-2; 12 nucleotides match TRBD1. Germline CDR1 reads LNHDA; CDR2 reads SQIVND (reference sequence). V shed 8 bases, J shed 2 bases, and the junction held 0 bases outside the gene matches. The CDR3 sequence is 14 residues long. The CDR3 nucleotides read TGTGCCAGTGGGACAGGGGGCAACACCGGGGAGCTGTTTTTT. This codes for CASGTGGNTGELFF.

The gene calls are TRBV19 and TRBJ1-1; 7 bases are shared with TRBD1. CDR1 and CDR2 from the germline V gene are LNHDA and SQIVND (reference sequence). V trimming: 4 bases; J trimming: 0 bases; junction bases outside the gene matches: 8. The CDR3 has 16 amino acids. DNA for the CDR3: TGTGCCAGTAGTACCCTCGGACAGGTCATGAACACTGAAGCTTTCTTT. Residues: CASSTLGQVMNTEAFF.

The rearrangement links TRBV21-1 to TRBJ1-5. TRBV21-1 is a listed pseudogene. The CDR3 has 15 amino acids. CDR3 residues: CASTLRGTSNQPQHF. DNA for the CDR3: TGTGCCAGCACACTCCGGGGGACTAGCAATCAGCCCCAGCATTTT.

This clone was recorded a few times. In DNA, the CDR3 is TGCAGCGCGCGACAGCAGAACACCGGGGAGCTGTTTTTT. It translates to CSARQQNTGELFF. The chain recombines TRBV29-1 with TRBJ2-2; D perhaps matches TRBD1 (5 bases). CDR1 is SQVTM and CDR2 is ANQGSEA in the germline V gene. The CDR3 length is 13 residues. Trimming stripped 7 bases from V and 1 base from J, with 10 bases between.

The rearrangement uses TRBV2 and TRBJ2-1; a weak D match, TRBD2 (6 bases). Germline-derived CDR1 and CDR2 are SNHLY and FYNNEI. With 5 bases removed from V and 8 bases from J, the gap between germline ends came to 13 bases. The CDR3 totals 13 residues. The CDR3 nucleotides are TGTGCCAGCAGTAGGGACTCCACGTATGAGCAGTTCTTC. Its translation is CASSRDSTYEQFF.

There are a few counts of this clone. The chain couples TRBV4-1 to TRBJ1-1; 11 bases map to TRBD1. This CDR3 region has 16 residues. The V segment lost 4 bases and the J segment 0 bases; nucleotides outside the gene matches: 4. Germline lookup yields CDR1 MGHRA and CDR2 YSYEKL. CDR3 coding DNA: TGCGCCAGCAGCCGGGACAGGGGGTGGGTGAACACTGAAGCTTTCTTT. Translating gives CASSRDRGWVNTEAFF.

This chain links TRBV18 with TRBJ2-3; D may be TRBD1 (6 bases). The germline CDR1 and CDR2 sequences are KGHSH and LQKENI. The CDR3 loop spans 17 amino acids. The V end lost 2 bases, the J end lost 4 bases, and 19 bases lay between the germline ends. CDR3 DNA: TGTGCCAGCTCACCAGGCGGGCAGGGGCGCGTAGCAGATACGCAGTATTTT. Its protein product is CASSPGGQGRVADTQYF. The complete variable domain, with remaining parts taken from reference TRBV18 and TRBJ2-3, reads NAGVMQNPRHLVRRRGQEARLRCSPMKGHSHVYWYRQLPEEGLKFMVYLQKENIIDESGMPKERFSAEFPKEGPSILRIQQVVRGDSAAYFCASSPGGQGRVADTQYFGPGTRLTVL.

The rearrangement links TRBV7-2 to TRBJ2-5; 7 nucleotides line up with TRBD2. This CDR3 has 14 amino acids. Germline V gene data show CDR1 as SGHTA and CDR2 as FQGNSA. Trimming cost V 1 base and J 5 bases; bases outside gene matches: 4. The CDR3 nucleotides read TGTGCCAGCAGCTTAGGGCGGGGAGGGGAGACCCAGTACTTC. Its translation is CASSLGRGGETQYF.

The CDR3 spells CASSLVVSGDYEQYF. The CDR3 nucleotides read TGTGCCAGCAGCTTAGTAGTCAGCGGGGACTACGAGCAGTACTTC. The chain carries TRBV7-2 and TRBJ2-7; TRBD2 agrees at 7 bases. Germline trimming cut 1 base from V and 3 bases from J; bases unmatched to any gene: 6. The germline V gene has CDR1 SGHTA and CDR2 FQGNSA. The length of the CDR3 is 15 residues. Drawing the rest from reference TRBV7-2 and TRBJ2-7, the complete variable domain is GAGVSQSPSNKVTEKGKDVELRCDPISGHTALYWYRQSLGQGLEFLIYFQGNSAPDKSGLPSDRFSAERTGGSVSTLTIQRTQQEDSAVYLCASSLVVSGDYEQYFGPGTRLTVT.

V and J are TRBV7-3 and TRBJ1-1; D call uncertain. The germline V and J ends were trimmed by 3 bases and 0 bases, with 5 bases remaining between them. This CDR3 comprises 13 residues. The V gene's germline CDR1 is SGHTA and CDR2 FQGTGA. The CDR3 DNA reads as TGTGCCAGCAGCTTCAAAATGAACACTGAAGCTTTCTTT. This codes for CASSFKMNTEAFF.

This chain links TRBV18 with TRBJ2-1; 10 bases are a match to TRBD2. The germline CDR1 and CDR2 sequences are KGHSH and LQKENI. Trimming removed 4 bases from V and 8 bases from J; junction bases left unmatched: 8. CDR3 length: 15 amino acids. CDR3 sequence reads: CASSRPAGGRYEQFF. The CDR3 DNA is TGTGCCAGCTCACGACCAGCGGGGGGGCGGTATGAGCAGTTCTTC.

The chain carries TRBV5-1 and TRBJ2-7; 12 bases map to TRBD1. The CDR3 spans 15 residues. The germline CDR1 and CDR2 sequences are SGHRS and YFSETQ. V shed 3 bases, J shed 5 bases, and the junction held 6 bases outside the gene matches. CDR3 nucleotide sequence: TGCGCCAGCAGCTCGGATGGGACAGGGGGCCACGAGCAGTACTTC. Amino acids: CASSSDGTGGHEQYF. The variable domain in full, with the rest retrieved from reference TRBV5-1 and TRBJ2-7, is KAGVTQTPRYLIKTRGQQVTLSCSPISGHRSVSWYQQTPGQGLQFLFEYFSETQRNKGNFPGRFSGRQFSNSRSEMNVSTLELGDSALYLCASSSDGTGGHEQYFGPGTRLTVT.

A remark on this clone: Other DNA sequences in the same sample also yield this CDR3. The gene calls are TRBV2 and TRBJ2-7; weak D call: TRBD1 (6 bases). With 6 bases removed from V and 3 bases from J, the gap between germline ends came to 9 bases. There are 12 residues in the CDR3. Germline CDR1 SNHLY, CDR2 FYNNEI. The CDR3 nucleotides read TGTGCCAGCAGGGAACAGGGCTACGAGCAGTACTTC. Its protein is CASREQGYEQYF.

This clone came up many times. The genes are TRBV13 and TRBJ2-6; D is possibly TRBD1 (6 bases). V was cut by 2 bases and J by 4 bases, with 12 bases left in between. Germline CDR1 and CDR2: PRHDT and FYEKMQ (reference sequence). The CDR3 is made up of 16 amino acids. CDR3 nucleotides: TGTGCCAGCAGCTTAAGGGGGTCCCTGGGGGCCAACGTCCTGACTTTC. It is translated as CASSLRGSLGANVLTF.